This T cell receptor beta chain stems from a study of cytomegalovirus exposure and HLA in healthy donors (dated by TCRdb to about 2017). Study-wide context: According to an earlier analysis of a few hundred of the donors, about 179 million T cells yielded over 90 million unique TCR beta sequences and approximately 280 Gb of sequence data. A few DR-DQ haplotypes were treated as single units for association and clustering because of strong linkage in the cohort. Among about 400 genotyped donors of the cohort, an average of approximately 240,000 unique TCR beta nucleotide sequences was sequenced per donor, of which about 19% were non-productive. A later analysis re-analyzed previously published TCR beta repertoires from approximately 670 donors and added high-resolution HLA genotyping to study TCR occurrence patterns. To decide whether each TCR beta V gene segment behaved as functional or pseudogenic, an earlier analysis of approximately 600 of the donors relied on high-throughput TCR beta sequencing. Typing coverage differed by locus: A, B, C, DRB1 and DQB1 were typed in about 620-630 donors, DQA1 in about 510, DPA1 in nearly 610, and DPB1 in 400 to 490. A later genetic analysis used genome-wide SNP genotypes for about 60% of the roughly 670 donors, treating that subset as a discovery cohort. Every discovery cohort repertoire had been produced on one sequencing platform. An early release covering over 500 HLA-typed donors comprised 250 to 350 gigabases of sequencing data and roughly 85 million unique TCR sequences. The genetic ancestry cluster associated with self-reported Caucasian donors included roughly 84% of the roughly 400 genotyped donors. Alongside the repertoire data, information on donor age, sex, ethnicity and CMV serostatus was compiled. The T cell repertoires of around 730 subjects were profiled by immunosequencing and related to cytomegalovirus serostatus. To predict cytomegalovirus infection status, the study combined high-throughput TCR immunosequencing, statistical association of individual TCRs with disease status, and machine learning. Rather than drawing on any new phenotypic data, the later analysis identified candidate immune exposures from TCR beta sequences and the way those sequences occurred across donors. The study aimed to test whether cataloging public T cell receptors could reveal signatures of past pathogen exposure. Along with the roughly 700-subject first cohort, a separate validation cohort of over a hundred different subjects was used. Class I and class II HLA loci were covered by the typing at four-digit resolution.

In total, approximately 690 healthy bone marrow donors made up the cohort. All cohort members were sampled while nominally healthy, although unrecorded immune exposures were likely present. The donor was CMV seropositive and was included in the group of approximately 300 seropositive cohort members. A peripheral blood sample was collected from each donor, and TCR beta sequencing was performed on peripheral blood mononuclear cells. Genomic DNA extraction from the blood cell samples was performed with the Qiagen DNeasy Blood Extraction Kit. What the work shows at the level of the full study, not this receptor alone: The study gave a list of some 150 TCR beta chains associated with cytomegalovirus. An association between a missense DCLRE1C variant and V-gene and J-gene trimming of TCR beta chains was found in a later genetic analysis and replicated in an independent cohort. In vitro tests confirmed that a few of the cytomegalovirus-associated TCR beta chains recognize cytomegalovirus antigens. A cluster of highly shared sequence variants was judged likely to be a technical artifact of the sequencing pipeline. The only immune exposure information available for the cohort was CMV serostatus. Only TCR beta chains were sequenced in this cohort, and the absence of alpha or paired-chain data limited detectable features. Correlated functional status among segregating V segments might reflect linkage disequilibrium, but an unknown experimental factor could not be ruled out. A later genetic analysis reported fewer N-insertions in productive TCRs among donors in an Asian-associated ancestry cluster than the approximately 670-donor mean. Across donors, most TCR sequences were observed very rarely, whereas some public TCRs were present in many individuals. A later analysis found that most CMV-associated TCR beta chains appeared HLA-restricted, with HLA associations seemingly driven largely by CMV exposure. Sequencing depth was assumed to be roughly uniform across donors in the presence/absence analyses, though that assumption may not hold. The authors suggested that the approach could potentially be extended to other disease states and immunological phenotypes. Cytomegalovirus status was reported to be diagnosed by the classifier with high specificity and sensitivity in both the original and validation cohorts. A later analysis found that TCR association rates varied across HLA loci, with DRB1 alleles showing the most associated TCRs and HLA-C alleles the fewest. Compared with equally common non-associated chains, HLA-associated TCR beta chains in a later analysis were more clonally expanded and had lower generation probabilities. In an earlier analysis of roughly 560 of the donors, most TCR beta V segments were observed in productive rearrangements about 87% or about 30% of the time, broadly matching IMGT annotations. Because counts were too low, roughly 16 rarely observed V segments, including chromosome 9 orphons, were excluded from the earlier analysis of 500 to 700 of the donors. Because some donors lacked HLA typing at each locus, the association tests relied only on the typed subset. Specific HLA alleles were associated with 16,951 TCR beta sequences at a false discovery rate of 0.05 in a later analysis. When HLA alleles, especially DR and DQ, strongly co-occurred, attributing TCR associations to individual alleles was difficult. Several of the top co-occurrence clusters appeared to be linked to parvovirus B19, influenza, CMV and Epstein-Barr virus, according to a later analysis. A further reported finding was that TCR beta sequences accurately predicted the HLA-A and HLA-B alleles for most subjects in the first cohort. The 87-base-pair reads could not distinguish some IMGT-functional V segments, including TRBV6-2 and TRBV6-3, so those segments were excluded.

This clone appeared a few times. Its binding antigen is unknown. Per-nucleotide qualities are absent, and no much larger clonotype sits a single base away. V loses 7 bases of germline sequence and J loses 5 bases, and the interval between the two ends is 9 bases. Per the germline V gene, SNHLY is the CDR1 and FYNNEI is the CDR2. From the cysteine up to the phenylalanine, the CDR3 has a length of 12 residues. Here the CDR3 DNA is all that survives: 36 bases in frame from base 1. Library preparation was by the immunoSEQ multiplex PCR assay. For the multiplex PCR, a mixture combining 60 forward primers for TCR Vbeta segments and 13 reverse primers for TCR Jbeta segments was used. Amplification of the CDR3 region of rearranged TCR beta genes was performed with a multiplex PCR assay on genomic DNA. On the Illumina HiSeq System, the amplified TCR beta libraries were sequenced as 87-base-pair reads. Per the source publication's procedure: A later analysis counted tens of millions of unique TCR beta chains across the 550 to 700 repertoires, and some 11 million of these chains were shared by at least two donors. To remove PCR and sequencing errors, raw reads were error-corrected and collapsed into unique sequences using a nearest-neighbor algorithm that merged closely related sequences. Alignment of CDR3 sequences to IMGT reference sequences was used to assign V, D and J gene segments. For a sequence to be retained, a match of at least six nucleotides was required to both a V gene segment and a J gene segment. A rearrangement was called productive if the CDR3 had no stop codons and remained in frame with V and J, and every other rearrangement was called non-productive. CDR3 was defined by IMGT convention, running from the second conserved V-encoded cysteine to the conserved J-encoded phenylalanine. Sequences without an unambiguous match to a single V gene segment were excluded from the earlier analysis of almost 600 of the donors. In an earlier analysis of approximately 500 of the donors, a V segment was called functional when productive rearrangements were above 56.7%, and segregating when the standard deviation between donors exceeded 5%. A statistical classification framework was developed to diagnose cytomegalovirus status using the catalog of TCR beta chain sequences. A later analysis assigned V and J genes by comparing TCR nucleotide sequences with IMGT/GENE-DB human TR gene sequences. In a later analysis, CDR3 sequences and most-parsimonious VDJ recombination scenarios were assigned using the TCRdist pipeline. A later analysis defined each TCR beta chain by its CDR3 amino acid sequence plus V-gene family, and excluded reads lacking a unique V-gene family. As a way to deal with suspected cross-contamination and a sequencing artifact, a later analysis dropped more than 500 nucleotide sequences that were highly shared and had low generation probability. A later analysis calculated a clonal expansion index for each public chain from normalized within-repertoire ranks of inferred template counts. Generation probabilities in a later analysis came from a VDJ recombination model fitted to out-of-frame rearrangements, and those results were checked against IGoR. In a later analysis, hypergeometric tests were used to score TCR-TCR, TCR-HLA and TCR-CMV co-occurrence, with a repertoire-size bias correction applied to TCR pairs. To estimate false discovery rates, a later analysis permuted the HLA or CMV assignments 20 times. In a later analysis, co-occurring TCRs were grouped using DBSCAN, with TCRdist sequence similarity added in when clustering inside HLA-allele-positive subsets. For co-occurrence clustering, repertoires with fewer than 30,000 or more than 120,000 public chains were excluded, along with roughly 5 repertoires with anomalous nucleotide sharing. The source is immuneACCESS, and TCRdb retained only in-frame sequences with V and J called. Part of the clones is not carried over; for the studies checked, unresolved V genes explain less than half of this, and the remainder is unexplained. V and J calls and clone size are as listed in that table; D and trimming were resolved from the DNA. The sample has 95,000 to 150,000 clones on record, around 68% of them singletons. Of the sample, approximately 3.9% falls within the top ten clones.

Sequencing was performed on PBMCs. Recombination joined TRBV2 with TRBJ2-1; confidence is insufficient to name the D gene. This receptor was taken from a man aged 35 to 55 in good health and CMV-seropositive. In nucleotides, the sequence is TGTGCCAGCAAGCAACGGGACAATGAGCAGTTCTTC. It encodes CASKQRDNEQFF.